This TCR beta chain was identified in a study of monozygotic twins with inflammatory bowel disease. Whole-study findings and limits: Support for any single strong IBD-associated signal or clonotype was not found.

Concerning this clonotype itself: What it binds is not known.

Researchers ran eight separate cDNA reactions for each sample. UMIs with a 6-nucleotide sample barcode were added by template switching. TCRdb re-called the 5' RACE reads and shows each CDR3 protein once, DNA omitted. Its table lists a few hundred thousand distinct CDR3 sequences. CDR1 and CDR2 from the germline V gene are SGHRS and YFSETQ. CDR3 length equals 13 residues. The sequence was obtained from a human donor with ulcerative colitis or Crohn's disease, or a healthy co-twin of an affected twin (not recorded which). The sample taken for sequencing was blood. The rearrangement uses TRBV5-1 and TRBJ2-5; TCRdb gives TRBD2 as the D gene, but with no DNA this cannot be confirmed. CDR3 amino acids: CASTGRWRETQYF.